This record concerns one TCR beta chain sequence. The data were obtained in a study of cytomegalovirus exposure and HLA in healthy donors. The study ran its PCR with 60 Vbeta and 13 Jbeta primers. Profiled with immunoSEQ multiplex PCR; TCRdb holds only in-frame clones, not every one. The ten most abundant clones cover about 2.2% of a sample with about 140,000 clones. The source of this sequence is a young woman in good health and CMV-seronegative. The material sequenced was PBMCs.

In DNA form, the CDR3 reads TGTGCCAGCAGTGACTCTGAAGGACAGGGGGCAGGAGGGGCCAACGTCCTGACTTTC. Residues: CASSDSEGQGAGGANVLTF. This chain uses TRBV6-4 with TRBJ2-6; TRBD1 matches at 11 bases. The germline gives CDR1 MRHNA, CDR2 SNTAGT. Losses at the gene ends were 0 bases for V and 4 bases for J; bases not matched to a gene: 8. This CDR3 is 19 amino acids long.